This TCR beta chain came from a study of blood T cell repertoires in COVID-19 (dated by TCRdb to about 2020). Some background on the complete study: The collaborator samples originated in the United States, Italy and Spain and spanned the acute and convalescent phases of COVID-19. The material from the prospective study consisted of cDNA or gDNA derived from T cells, B-cell-depleted T cells, or PBMCs. The dataset comprised deeply sampled blood TCRbeta repertoires from subjects exposed to, actively infected with, or recovered from COVID-19. The repertoires were made available in a free public database intended to serve as a resource for research on the immune response to SARS-CoV-2. The samples were drawn from the first 160 participants of the ongoing ImmuneRACE study and from 1,254 subjects provided by 6 global collaborators. Nearly every sample came with metadata listing a de-identified subject ID, COVID-19 status, age in years and sex. HLA class I and class II types, where available, came from metadata supplied by the sample provider rather than from assay-based typing. Overall study results and their limits: The quantity of clinical and demographic metadata differed by source and by participant and was supplied without curation.

Whole blood was collected in K2EDTA tubes by collaborating institutions according to the institutions' own protocols. For TCRbeta analysis, collaborator samples were shipped as frozen whole blood, as isolated PBMCs, or as DNA extracted from either sample type. The immunoSEQ Assay, a bias-controlled multiplex PCR, was used to amplify TCRbeta CDR3 regions from genomic DNA. In the original analysis: The number of nucleated cells in each sample was estimated from the amplification of reference gene primers within the assay. To quantify the absolute abundance of each unique TCRbeta CDR3 rearrangement, sequence reads were collapsed and filtered. For each sample, productive Simpson clonality was calculated as the square root of Simpson's diversity index over productive rearrangements. This immuneACCESS table, as held by TCRdb, lists in-frame sequences with V and J called but not all clones. Of the missing ones, under half trace to an unresolved V gene in checked studies; the others have no known cause. From that table come the V and J calls and clone size; the DNA was used to work out D and trimming. The sample records just under 300,000 clones, around nine tenths of which are singletons. The leading ten clones occupy 1.3% of the sample.

V lost 6 bases and J lost 6 bases; the stretch between them is 18 bases long. CDR1 KGHSH and CDR2 LQKENI were looked up in the germline V gene. The CDR3 holds 14 amino acids from the cysteine to the phenylalanine. The kept DNA is CDR3 alone, 42 bases in frame from the first base. A word on this clone: Its antigen target is currently unknown. Qualities for individual bases were not recorded, and no much larger clone is one base off.

The TCR was taken from a man between 65 and 85 years old with acute or convalescent COVID-19. Sequences were obtained from peripheral blood. The chain is made from TRBV18 and TRBJ2-7; the best D guess is TRBD2, with 5 bases matching. The CDR3 corresponds to CASSREGGPSEQYF. The DNA sequence reads TGTGCCAGCTCCCGGGAAGGCGGGCCATCCGAGCAGTACTTC. Reference TRBV18 and TRBJ2-7 proteins supply the regions before and after the CDR3; the full variable domain is: NAGVMQNPRHLVRRRGQEARLRCSPMKGHSHVYWYRQLPEEGLKFMVYLQKENIIDESGMPKERFSAEFPKEGPSILRIQQVVRGDSAAYFCASSREGGPSEQYFGPGTRLTVT.